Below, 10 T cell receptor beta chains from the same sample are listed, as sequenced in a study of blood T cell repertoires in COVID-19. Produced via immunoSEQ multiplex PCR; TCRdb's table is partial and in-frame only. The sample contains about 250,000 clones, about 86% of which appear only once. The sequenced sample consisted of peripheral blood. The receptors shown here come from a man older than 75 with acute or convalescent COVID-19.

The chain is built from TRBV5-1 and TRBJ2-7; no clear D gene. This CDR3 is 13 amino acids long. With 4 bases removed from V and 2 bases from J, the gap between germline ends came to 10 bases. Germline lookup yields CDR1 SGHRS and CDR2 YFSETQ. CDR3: CASSKQTPYEQYF. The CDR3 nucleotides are TGCGCCAGCAGCAAGCAGACACCCTACGAGCAGTACTTC.

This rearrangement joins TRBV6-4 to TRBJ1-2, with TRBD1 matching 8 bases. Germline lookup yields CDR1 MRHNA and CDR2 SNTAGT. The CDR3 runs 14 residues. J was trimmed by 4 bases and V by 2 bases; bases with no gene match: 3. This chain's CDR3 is CASSDVTGGYGYTF. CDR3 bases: TGTGCCAGCAGTGACGTTACAGGGGGCTATGGCTACACCTTC.

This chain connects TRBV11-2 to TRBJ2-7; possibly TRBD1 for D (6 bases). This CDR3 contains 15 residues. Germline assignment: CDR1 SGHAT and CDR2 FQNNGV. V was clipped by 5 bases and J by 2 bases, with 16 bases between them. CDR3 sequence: CASSLTGTKTYEQYF. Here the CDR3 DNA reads TGTGCCAGCAGCCTAACCGGGACAAAGACCTACGAGCAGTACTTC.

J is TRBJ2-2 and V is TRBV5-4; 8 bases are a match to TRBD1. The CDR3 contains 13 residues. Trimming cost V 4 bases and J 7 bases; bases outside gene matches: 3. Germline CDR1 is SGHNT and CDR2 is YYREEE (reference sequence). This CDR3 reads CASSPGGGGELFF. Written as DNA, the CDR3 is TGTGCCAGCAGCCCAGGGGGCGGCGGGGAGCTGTTTTTT.

CDR3 DNA sequence: TGCGCCAGCAGCTTGGCGAGGGATTCGGCAACTAATGAAAAACTGTTTTTT. It codes for CASSLARDSATNEKLFF. The chain links TRBV5-1 to TRBJ1-4; D is uncertain. This CDR3 contains 17 residues. The germline V gene has CDR1 SGHRS and CDR2 YFSETQ. The ends were cut back, 0 bases at V and 0 bases at J, with 12 bases in the middle. The variable domain in full, with the rest retrieved from reference TRBV5-1 and TRBJ1-4, is KAGVTQTPRYLIKTRGQQVTLSCSPISGHRSVSWYQQTPGQGLQFLFEYFSETQRNKGNFPGRFSGRQFSNSRSEMNVSTLELGDSALYLCASSLARDSATNEKLFFGSGTQLSVL.

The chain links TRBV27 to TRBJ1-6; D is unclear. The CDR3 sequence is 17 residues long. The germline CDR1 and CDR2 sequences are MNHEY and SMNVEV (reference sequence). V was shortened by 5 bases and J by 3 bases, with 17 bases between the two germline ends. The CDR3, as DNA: TGTGCCAGCAGTCGCTACCCCCGCGGGAGCTATAATTCACCCCTCCACTTT. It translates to CASSRYPRGSYNSPLHF.

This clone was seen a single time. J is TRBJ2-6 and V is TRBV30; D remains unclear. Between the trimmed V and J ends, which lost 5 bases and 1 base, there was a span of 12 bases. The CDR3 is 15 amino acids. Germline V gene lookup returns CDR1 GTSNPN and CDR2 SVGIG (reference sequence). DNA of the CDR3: TGTGCCTGGGGGGTGGTCGGGTCTGGGGCCAACGTCCTGACTTTC. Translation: CAWGVVGSGANVLTF.

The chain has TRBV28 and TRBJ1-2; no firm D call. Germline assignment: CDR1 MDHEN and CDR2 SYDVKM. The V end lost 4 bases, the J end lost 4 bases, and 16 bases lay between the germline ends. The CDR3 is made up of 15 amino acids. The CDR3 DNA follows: TGTGCCAGCAGTTCCCGTTATGGGGAGTTCTATGGCTACACCTTC. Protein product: CASSSRYGEFYGYTF.

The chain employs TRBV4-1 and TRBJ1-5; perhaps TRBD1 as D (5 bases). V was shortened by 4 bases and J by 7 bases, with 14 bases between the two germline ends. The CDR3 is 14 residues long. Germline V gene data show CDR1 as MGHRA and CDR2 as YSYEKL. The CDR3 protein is CASSPGQGFQPQHF. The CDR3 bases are TGCGCCAGCAGCCCCGGCCAGGGTTTCCAGCCCCAGCATTTT.

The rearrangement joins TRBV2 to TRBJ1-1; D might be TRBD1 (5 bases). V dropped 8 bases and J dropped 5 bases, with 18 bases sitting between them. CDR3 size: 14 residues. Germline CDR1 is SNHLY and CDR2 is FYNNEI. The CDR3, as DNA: TGTGCCAGCCAGGGTCTGAGGGGAGGAACTGAAGCTTTCTTT. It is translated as CASQGLRGGTEAFF.